This TCR beta chain comes out of a study of OX40 agonist ivuxolimab in advanced cancers. Looked up from germline, CDR1 is SGDLS and CDR2 is YYNGEE. The CDR3 consists of 14 residues. The ends were cut back, 9 bases at V and 7 bases at J, with 17 bases in the middle. Profiled with immunoSEQ multiplex PCR; TCRdb holds only in-frame clones, not every one. The sample consists of 60,000 to 75,000 clones, roughly 84% of them appearing once. The sequenced sample was CD4+ or CD8+ T cells sorted from blood, obtained in a trial of the OX40 agonist ivuxolimab. This TCR derives from an adult with an advanced solid tumor such as melanoma, head and neck, liver or kidney cancer. The chain recombines TRBV9 with TRBJ1-6; tentative D call: TRBD1 (6 bases). The chain's CDR3 is CATPTRGTNSPLHF. The CDR3 coding sequence is TGTGCCACCCCGACCAGGGGAACCAATTCACCCCTCCACTTT.